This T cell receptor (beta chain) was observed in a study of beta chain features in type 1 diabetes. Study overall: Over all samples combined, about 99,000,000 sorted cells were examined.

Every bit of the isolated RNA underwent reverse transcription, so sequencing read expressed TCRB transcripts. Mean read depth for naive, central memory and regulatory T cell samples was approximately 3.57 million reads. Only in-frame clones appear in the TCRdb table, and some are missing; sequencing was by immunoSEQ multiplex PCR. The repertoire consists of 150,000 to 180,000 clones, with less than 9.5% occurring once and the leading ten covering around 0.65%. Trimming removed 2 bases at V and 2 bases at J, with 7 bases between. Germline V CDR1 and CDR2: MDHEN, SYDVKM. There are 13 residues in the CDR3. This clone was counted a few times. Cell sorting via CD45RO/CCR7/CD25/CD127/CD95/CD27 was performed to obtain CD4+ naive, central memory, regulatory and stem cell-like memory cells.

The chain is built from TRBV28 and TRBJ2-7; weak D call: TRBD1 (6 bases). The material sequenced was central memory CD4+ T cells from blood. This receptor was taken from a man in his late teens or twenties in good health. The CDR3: CASSLGQTYEQYF. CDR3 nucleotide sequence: TGTGCCAGCAGTTTAGGACAGACCTACGAGCAGTACTTC.